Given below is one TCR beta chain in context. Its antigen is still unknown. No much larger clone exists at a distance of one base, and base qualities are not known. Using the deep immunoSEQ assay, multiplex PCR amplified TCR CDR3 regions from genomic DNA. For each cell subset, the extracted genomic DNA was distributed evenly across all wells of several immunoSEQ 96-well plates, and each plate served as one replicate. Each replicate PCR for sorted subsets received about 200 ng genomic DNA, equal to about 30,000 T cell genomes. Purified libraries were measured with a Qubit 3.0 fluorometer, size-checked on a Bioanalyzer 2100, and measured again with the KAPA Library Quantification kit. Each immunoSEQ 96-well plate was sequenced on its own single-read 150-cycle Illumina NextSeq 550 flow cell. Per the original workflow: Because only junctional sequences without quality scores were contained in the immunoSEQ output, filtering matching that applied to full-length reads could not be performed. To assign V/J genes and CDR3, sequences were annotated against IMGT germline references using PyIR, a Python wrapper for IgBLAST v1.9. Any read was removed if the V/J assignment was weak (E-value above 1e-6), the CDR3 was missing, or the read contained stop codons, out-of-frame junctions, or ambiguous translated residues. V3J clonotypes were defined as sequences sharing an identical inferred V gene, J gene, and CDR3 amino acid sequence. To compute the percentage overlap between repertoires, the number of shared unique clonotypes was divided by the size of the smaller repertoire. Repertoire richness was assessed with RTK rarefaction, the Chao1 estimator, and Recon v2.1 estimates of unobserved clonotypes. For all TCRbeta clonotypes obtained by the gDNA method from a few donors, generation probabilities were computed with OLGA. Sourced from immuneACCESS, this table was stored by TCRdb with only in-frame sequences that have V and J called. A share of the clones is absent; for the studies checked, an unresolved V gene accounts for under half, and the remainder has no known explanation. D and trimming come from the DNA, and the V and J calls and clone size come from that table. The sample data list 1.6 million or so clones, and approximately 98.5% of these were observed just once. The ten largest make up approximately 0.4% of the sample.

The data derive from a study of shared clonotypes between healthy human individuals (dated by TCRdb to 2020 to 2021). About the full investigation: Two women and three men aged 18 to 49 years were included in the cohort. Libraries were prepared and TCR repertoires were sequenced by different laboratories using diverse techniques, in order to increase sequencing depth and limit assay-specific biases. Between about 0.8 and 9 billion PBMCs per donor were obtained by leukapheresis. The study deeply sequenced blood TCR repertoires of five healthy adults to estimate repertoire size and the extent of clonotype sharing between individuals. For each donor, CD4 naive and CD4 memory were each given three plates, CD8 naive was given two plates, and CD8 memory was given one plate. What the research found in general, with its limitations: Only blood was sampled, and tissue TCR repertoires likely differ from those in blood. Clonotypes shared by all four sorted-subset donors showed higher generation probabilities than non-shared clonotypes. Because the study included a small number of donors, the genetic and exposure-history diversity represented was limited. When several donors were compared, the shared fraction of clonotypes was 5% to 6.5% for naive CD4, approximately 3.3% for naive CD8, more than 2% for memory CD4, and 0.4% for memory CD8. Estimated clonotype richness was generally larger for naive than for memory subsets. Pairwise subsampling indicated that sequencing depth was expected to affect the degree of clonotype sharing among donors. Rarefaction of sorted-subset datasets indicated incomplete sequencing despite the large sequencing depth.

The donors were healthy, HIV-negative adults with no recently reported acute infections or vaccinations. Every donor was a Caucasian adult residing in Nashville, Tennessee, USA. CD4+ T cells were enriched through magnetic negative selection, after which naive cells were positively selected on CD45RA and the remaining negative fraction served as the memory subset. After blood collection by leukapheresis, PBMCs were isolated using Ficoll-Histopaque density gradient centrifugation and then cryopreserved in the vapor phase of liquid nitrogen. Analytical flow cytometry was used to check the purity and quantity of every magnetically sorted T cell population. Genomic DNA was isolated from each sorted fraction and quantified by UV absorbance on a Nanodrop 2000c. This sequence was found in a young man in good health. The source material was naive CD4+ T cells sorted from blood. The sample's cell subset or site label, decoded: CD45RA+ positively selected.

The CDR3 is CASSYRPSGYSHEQYF. The nucleotides read TGTGCCAGCAGTTACCGCCCTAGCGGGTATTCGCACGAGCAGTACTTC. The receptor chain draws on TRBV6-6 and TRBJ2-7; 8 bases in the junction line up with TRBD2. Its CDR3 holds 16 amino acids, cysteine through phenylalanine. The sequence is cut down to CDR3 DNA, 48 bases in frame from base 1. V and J are trimmed by 2 bases and 5 bases, and the gene matches miss 11 bases of the junction. The germline V gene (reference sequence) specifies MNHNY as CDR1 and SVGAGI as CDR2.